This T cell receptor (beta chain) was captured by sequencing in a study of blood T cell repertoires in COVID-19. Study background: From the United States, Italy and Spain came samples of acute and convalescent COVID-19. From T cells, B-cell-depleted T cells, or PBMCs came the material, which was cDNA or gDNA.

Patients of the Seattle cohort, enrolled during active infection, were followed longitudinally. Per the original data handling: The authors estimated nucleated cell counts from reference gene primer amplification. The repertoire was sequenced with immunoSEQ multiplex PCR; TCRdb's copy has only in-frame clones and lacks some. V and J calls plus clone size are reproduced from that table; the DNA served to infer D and trimming. The sample records 90,000 or so clones, around 88% being singletons. This receptor was taken from a woman aged 60-75 years with COVID-19, enrolled during active disease. Sample: peripheral blood.

DNA of the CDR3: TGCGCCAGCAGCACAGGACAGGGCGAGACTGAAGCTTTCTTT. This gives the protein CASSTGQGETEAFF. The V and J genes are TRBV5-1 and TRBJ1-1; 8 nucleotides align to TRBD1. The junction had 7 bases not matched to a gene; V was cut back by 4 bases and J by 5 bases. In germline, CDR1 is SGHRS, CDR2 YFSETQ. This CDR3 region has 14 residues.